The clone carrying this T cell receptor beta chain was counted only a few times. Its antigen is as yet unknown. Template switching added a universal primer site; cDNA carried unique molecular identifiers. TCRdb reprocessed the 5' RACE reads with MiXCR, giving one entry per CDR3 protein. The data show some 500,000 distinct CDR3 sequences, with 22% seen just once and under 0.95% held by the top ten. The CDR3 has 13 residues. Germline values: CDR1 LGHNA, CDR2 YSLEER. V shed 2 bases and J shed 2 bases, with 6 bases lying between them. This specimen comes from a study of identical twins. The study's findings and limits: There was more out-of-frame TCR alpha sharing in monozygotic twins than models estimated.

The sample was also linked to a second study, of T cells expressing NK-cell markers. That work contributes: About 1.0-7.5% of CD8+ T cells in about six donors belonged to dominant NKG2C+ clonotypes. Once again these clonotypes came out on top in the CD3+CD56-NKG2C+ fraction of a handful of donors.

The sequence was collected from a woman between 18 and 29 years old in good health. Sequences were obtained from CD4+ T cells sorted from blood. The V call is TRBV4-3, the J call TRBJ1-2; D is unresolved. The CDR3 nucleotides read TGCGCCAGCAGCCAACGAGAAAACTATGGCTACACCTTC. The encoded protein is CASSQRENYGYTF.